The subject of this entry is one T cell receptor (beta chain). The specificity of this receptor is unknown. A much larger clone sits a single nucleotide away, making a read error possible. Systemically healthy Caucasian individuals from Russia, 35 to 50 in total and aged about 6 to 100 years, were included as donors. Approximately 11 milliliters of peripheral blood were drawn from each donor into EDTA-treated Vacutainer tubes. Ficoll-Paque density-gradient centrifugation was used to isolate PBMCs, with at least 7 million per sample. Total RNA, at least 6 micrograms per sample, was extracted from PBMCs with Trizol reagent. For every donor, an aliquot of PBMCs went through flow cytometry to measure the percentages of naive CD45RAhigh/CD27high T cells. This record comes from a study of blood T cells in healthy people across ages (dated by TCRdb to the mid-2010s). For the wider study: In model experiments, roughly one uniquely barcoded TCR beta cDNA molecule per two T cells was captured by template switching. Using deep sequencing normalized with unique cDNA molecular identifiers, the study measured how TCR beta repertoire diversity changes with age. Donors were grouped into four age groups: young (average roughly 17 years), middle-aged (39), aged (around 66) and long-lived (around 80). To avoid experimental bias, donors of different ages were randomly spread across the sequencing lanes. Two additional independent replicas of 1 million unique cDNA reads from the same blood draw were analyzed for two donors (one aged 18 to 30 and one aged 80 or older).

The investigation overall reported the following: As age increased, observed TCR beta diversity per million T cells dropped in a roughly linear way, and a significant reduction was already evident by age approximately 40. Compared with the aged group, the long-lived group had more naive CD4+ T cells, fewer expanded clones and increased TCR diversity, a pattern suggesting age selection. Estimates of total diversity from one million sequenced T cells were regarded as lower bounds and underestimates. Because donor CMV infection status was unknown, age-related changes in expanded clonotypes were potentially confounded. There was a strong correlation between observed TCR beta diversity and the percentage of naive T cells measured by flow cytometry. Because profiling used bulk unsorted PBMCs, naive and antigen-experienced compartments could not be compared conclusively.

The germline V gene specifies SGHTA as CDR1 and FQGNSA as CDR2. V loses 7 bases, J loses 3 bases, and the germline ends lie 6 bases apart. Its CDR3 holds 11 amino acids, cysteine through phenylalanine. Only the CDR3 part of the read is kept: 33 bases, read in frame from the first base. The library relied on 5' RACE. A second about 7 to 11 cycle PCR used a sample-barcoded 5' primer and a J-beta primer mix. A unique molecular identifier was introduced onto each TCR beta cDNA molecule by a template-switch 5' adaptor carrying 12 random nucleotides. At least 2.5 million CDR3-containing paired-end reads were obtained from each sample. First-strand cDNA was synthesized from all RNA with the Mint cDNA synthesis kit, primed by a TRBC-specific oligonucleotide. After uracil-DNA glycosylase treatment, a first 18-cycle PCR used universal primers M1SS and BC2_uni_R on all cDNA. The original pipeline was this. Normalization of each sample was performed by random selection of 1 million high-quality reads, each carrying a distinct molecular identifier. Instead of being binned into consensus sequences, reads with shared molecular identifiers were discarded. CDR3 identification, clonotype clustering and error correction used MiTCR with a Q25 quality threshold and the strictest error-elimination algorithm. A nonparametric unseen species model with Euler transformation was used to estimate lower-bound total TCR beta diversity. The raw public data were reprocessed by TCRdb itself: fastp quality trimming at Q25, MiXCR clonotype calling, in-frame beta chains only. CDR3 protein duplicates are merged, each entry listing the most common genes and DNA. These V and J calls originate from TCRdb's pipeline instead of the authors' own analysis. The sample yields around 1,900,000 distinct CDR3 sequences; about two fifths were counted once. The top ten constitute 23% of the sample.

The TCR originated in a human donor in good health. The chain joins TRBV7-2 to TRBJ2-5, with the D gene not confidently named. Sequenced material: blood. The sequence in DNA is TGTGCCAGCAACCACAAAGAGACCCAGTACTTC. Translated, it gives CASNHKETQYF. Full variable domain (CDR3 extended with the reference TRBV7-2 and TRBJ2-5 proteins): GAGVSQSPSNKVTEKGKDVELRCDPISGHTALYWYRQSLGQGLEFLIYFQGNSAPDKSGLPSDRFSAERTGGSVSTLTIQRTQQEDSAVYLCASNHKETQYFGPGTRLLVL.